This TCR beta chain was documented in a study of CD8 T cells in Susac syndrome. Whole-study results and caveats: As the study acknowledged, the number of individuals who were part of its TCR sequencing and HLA analysis was relatively small. Within total CD8+ repertoires, 15 to 20 Susac-specific public clones were found, and within CD8+ TEMRA repertoires, roughly 5.

With random hexamers, reverse transcription was performed on about 0.5 to 1 ug of RNA. The amplification used immunoSEQ multiplex PCR on TCR beta CDR3; it spanned 54 Vbeta and 13 Jbeta. TCRdb independently ran MiXCR on the immunoSEQ multiplex PCR reads; one entry per CDR3 protein. The sample consists of some 200,000 distinct CDR3 sequences, around 95% of them appearing once. Comment on this clonotype: Its antigen remains unknown.

CDR1 SGHRS and CDR2 YFSETQ come from the germline V gene. V gave up 4 bases and J gave up 2 bases, with 10 bases separating them. This CDR3 spans 15 amino acids. The TEMRA cells underwent FACS enrichment, while the CD8+ and CD4+ T cells underwent negative isolation. Material: CD8+ T cells from PBMCs. The chain combines TRBV5-1 with TRBJ2-6; D is perhaps TRBD1 or TRBD2 (5 bases each). This TCR derives from a human donor with Susac syndrome. In DNA, the CDR3 is TGCGCCAGCAGCGAAGGGGAGACTGGGGCCAACGTCCTGACTTTC. It specifies CASSEGETGANVLTF.